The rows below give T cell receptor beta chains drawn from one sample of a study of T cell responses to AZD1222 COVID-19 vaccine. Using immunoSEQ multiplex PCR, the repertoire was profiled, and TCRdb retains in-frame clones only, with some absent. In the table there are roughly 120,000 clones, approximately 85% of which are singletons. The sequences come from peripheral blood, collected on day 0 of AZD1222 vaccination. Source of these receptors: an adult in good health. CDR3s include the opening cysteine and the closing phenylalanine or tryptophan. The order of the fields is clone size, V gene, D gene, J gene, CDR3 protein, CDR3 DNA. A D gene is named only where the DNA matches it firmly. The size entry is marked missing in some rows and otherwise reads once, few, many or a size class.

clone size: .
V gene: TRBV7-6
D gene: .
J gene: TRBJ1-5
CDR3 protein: CASSLETGGMNQPQHF
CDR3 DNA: TGTGCCAGCAGCTTAGAGACGGGCGGTATGAATCAGCCCCAGCATTTT

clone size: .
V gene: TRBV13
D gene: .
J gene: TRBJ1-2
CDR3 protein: CASSSHAGVRYGYTF
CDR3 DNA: TGTGCCAGCAGCTCTCACGCAGGGGTCCGCTATGGCTACACCTTC

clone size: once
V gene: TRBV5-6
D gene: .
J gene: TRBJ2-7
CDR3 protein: CASSTSSTGKNYEQYF
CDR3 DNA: TGTGCCAGCAGCACATCCTCGACGGGTAAGAATTACGAGCAGTACTTC

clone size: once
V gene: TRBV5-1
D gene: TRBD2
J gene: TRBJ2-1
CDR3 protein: CASSLEGGGRYNEQFF
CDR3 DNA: TGCGCCAGCAGCTTGGAGGGCGGGGGGCGTTACAATGAGCAGTTCTTC

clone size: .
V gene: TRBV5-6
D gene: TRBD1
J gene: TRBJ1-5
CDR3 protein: CASSLGPGGIPQHF
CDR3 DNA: TGTGCCAGCAGCTTGGGCCCAGGGGGTATCCCCCAGCATTTT

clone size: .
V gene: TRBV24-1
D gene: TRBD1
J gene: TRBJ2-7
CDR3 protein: CATSDPGTGLYEQYF
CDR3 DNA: TGTGCCACCAGTGATCCCGGGACAGGACTTTACGAGCAGTACTTC

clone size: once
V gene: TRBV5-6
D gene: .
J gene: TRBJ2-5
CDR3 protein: CASSSARRNQETQYF
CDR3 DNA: TGTGCCAGCAGCTCCGCCCGTCGAAATCAAGAGACCCAGTACTTC

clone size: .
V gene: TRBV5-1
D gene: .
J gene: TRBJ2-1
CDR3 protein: CASSLAGSNEQFF
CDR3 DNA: TGCGCCAGCAGCTTGGCCGGGTCCAATGAGCAGTTCTTC

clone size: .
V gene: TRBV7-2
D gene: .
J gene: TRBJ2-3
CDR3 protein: CASSLGQTDTQYF
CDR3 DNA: TGTGCCAGCAGCTTAGGGCAGACAGATACGCAGTATTTT

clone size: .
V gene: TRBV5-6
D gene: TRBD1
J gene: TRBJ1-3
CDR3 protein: CASSETGTGNTIYF
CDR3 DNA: TGTGCCAGCAGCGAGACAGGGACTGGAAACACCATATATTTT

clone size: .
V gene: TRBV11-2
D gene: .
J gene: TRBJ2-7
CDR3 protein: CASSPGAESSYEQYF
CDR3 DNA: TGTGCCAGCAGCCCAGGGGCCGAAAGCTCCTACGAGCAGTACTTC

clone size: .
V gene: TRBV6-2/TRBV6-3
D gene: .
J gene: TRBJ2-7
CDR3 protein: CASSYSQVGGSDEQYF
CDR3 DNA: TGTGCCAGCAGTTACTCGCAGGTGGGGGGATCGGACGAGCAGTACTTC

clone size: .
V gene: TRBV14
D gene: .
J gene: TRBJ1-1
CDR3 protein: CASSLFTRNTEAFF
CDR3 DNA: TGTGCCAGCAGCCTTTTTACACGCAACACTGAAGCTTTCTTT

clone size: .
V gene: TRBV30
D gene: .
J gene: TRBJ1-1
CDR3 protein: CAWSVGGRKANTEAFF
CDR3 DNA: TGTGCCTGGAGTGTAGGGGGAAGGAAGGCGAACACTGAAGCTTTCTTT

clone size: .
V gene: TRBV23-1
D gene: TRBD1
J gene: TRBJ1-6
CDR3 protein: CASSNGTGGNRFYNSPLHF
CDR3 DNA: TGCGCCAGCAGTAATGGGACAGGGGGAAATAGGTTTTATAATTCACCCCTCCACTTT

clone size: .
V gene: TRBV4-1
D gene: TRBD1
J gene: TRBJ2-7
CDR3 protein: CASSPGTGSSYEQYF
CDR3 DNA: TGCGCCAGCAGCCCCGGGACAGGGTCCTCCTACGAGCAGTACTTC